A selection of T cell receptor beta chains follows, all from one sample in a study of cytomegalovirus exposure and HLA in healthy donors. Using immunoSEQ multiplex PCR, the repertoire was profiled, and TCRdb retains in-frame clones only, with some absent. The sample shows around 150,000 clones, roughly 90% of them seen only once. Sequenced sample: PBMCs. The receptors stem from a woman under 30 in good health and CMV-seropositive. Each CDR3 is given with its conserved first and last residue. Fields, in order: V gene, clone size, J gene, CDR3 protein. Rows give clone size only sometimes, using once, few, many, or a class for an expanded clone.

>TRBV7-3|NA|TRBJ2-1
CASSLLAGTSGRRQEQFF
>TRBV30|NA|TRBJ1-5
CAWGGFGGPQHF
>TRBV4-3|NA|TRBJ2-2
CASRTSGSTGELFF
>TRBV7-2|NA|TRBJ1-2
CASSLARTGRGGYTF
>TRBV2|few|TRBJ2-1
CASTSAVGGNEQFF
>TRBV29-1|NA|TRBJ2-2
CSADRAGGELFF
>TRBV4-1|few|TRBJ2-3
CASSQQTSGRAEDTQYF
>TRBV4-3|NA|TRBJ1-2
CASSQASGQGANYGYTF
>TRBV6-1|NA|TRBJ1-5
CATIPYRDQPQHF
>TRBV4-1|NA|TRBJ2-2
CASSRRAGVDTGELFF
>TRBV4-2|few|TRBJ2-7
CASSQEQGSSYEQYF
>TRBV6-1|NA|TRBJ2-1
CASSEEAGGPKEQFF
>TRBV5-4|NA|TRBJ1-1
CASSPLGPNSNTEAFF
>TRBV19|NA|TRBJ2-6
CASITGGSSGANVLTF
>TRBV6-4|few|TRBJ1-2
CASSWDRDGYTF
>TRBV12-5|NA|TRBJ1-2
CASGRDRTAANYGYTF
>TRBV9|NA|TRBJ2-2
CASSVVPQGSTGELFF
>TRBV7-2|NA|TRBJ1-1
CASSLDTTEAFF
>TRBV6-1|NA|TRBJ1-1
CASSEATEMNTEAFF
>TRBV9|NA|TRBJ2-1
CASSLRTSGIHNEQFF
>TRBV4-3|NA|TRBJ2-3
CASSQDRGGLTDTQYF
>TRBV10-1|NA|TRBJ1-1
CASKARSGTEAFF
>TRBV7-3|NA|TRBJ2-1
CASSFRDASRNEQFF
>TRBV4-1|NA|TRBJ2-1
CASSLYYNEQFF
>TRBV29-1|NA|TRBJ1-1
CSVGSGFTEAFF
>TRBV18|NA|TRBJ1-5
CASSPEWSQPQHF
>TRBV6-5|NA|TRBJ1-2
CASRSGQGNYGYTF
>TRBV7-2|NA|TRBJ2-1
CASSRYHLAANSYNEQFF
>TRBV5-1|NA|TRBJ2-1
CASSLTRGTPIPEQFF
>TRBV10-2|NA|TRBJ2-7
CATTTGTGDFYEQYF
>TRBV27|NA|TRBJ1-2
CASRKNNRGTGYTF
>TRBV6-1|NA|TRBJ1-2
CASSEVGTGAPSVGYTF
>TRBV5-1|NA|TRBJ2-7
CASSLTGDREQYF
>TRBV4-1|NA|TRBJ1-4
CASSRDNIEKLFF
>TRBV14|NA|TRBJ2-7
CASSHWAGVIYEQYF